This TCR beta chain was captured by sequencing in a study of blood T cell repertoires in COVID-19. Across the whole study: COVID-19 samples from acute and convalescent phases originated in the United States, Italy and Spain. From T cells, B-cell-depleted T cells, or PBMCs came the material, which was cDNA or gDNA.

In the source study's methods: Cell counts per sample came from amplifying reference gene primers. Clones were sequenced by immunoSEQ multiplex PCR, and TCRdb holds only the in-frame ones, with some missing. V, J and clone size are taken as reported in that table, and D and trimming were inferred from the DNA itself. The sample lists more than 200,000 clones, about 85% seen once, with roughly 7.9% in the top ten. Sample: peripheral blood. This TCR was recovered from a woman aged 80 or over with acute or convalescent COVID-19.

CDR3 sequence (DNA): TGTGCCAGTAATCGGGGGGGAGGTCCCGACTACGAGCAGTACTTC. It specifies CASNRGGGPDYEQYF. V is TRBV2 and J is TRBJ2-7; TRBD2 aligns across 8 bases. This CDR3 has 15 residues. Germline assignment: CDR1 SNHLY and CDR2 FYNNEI. V was pared by 9 bases and J by 3 bases, with 13 bases of the junction left unmatched. The full variable domain, in which reference TRBV2 and TRBJ2-7 provide the parts outside the CDR3, is EPEVTQTPSHQVTQMGQEVILRCVPISNHLYFYWYRQILGQKVEFLVSFYNNEISEKSEIFDDQFSVERPDGSNFTLKIRSTKLEDSAMYFCASNRGGGPDYEQYFGPGTRLTVT.